What follows is one TCR beta chain and its context. Its matching antigen is unknown. MiXCR, run by TCRdb on the RT-PCR reads, gives a single entry per CDR3 protein. This sample has around 600,000 distinct CDR3 sequences, with about 11% found just once. The source of the sample is a study of response to subunit inactivated influenza vaccine. General study points: New T cells are recruited in small numbers by each seasonal influenza vaccination, according to the authors' suggestion.

The V end lost 5 bases, the J end lost 1 base, and 15 bases lay between the germline ends. The CDR3 consists of 16 residues. Germline CDR1 MDHEN, CDR2 SYDVKM. These data were likewise used in another study, on T cells expressing NK-cell markers. From that paper: Beta-chain TCR cDNA was generated via 5'RACE template switching with UMIs. Serological testing identified most of the eight sequenced donors as HCMV-seropositive and one as seronegative. Within several experiments, an anti-gamma-delta TCR antibody kept the sorting limited to alpha-beta TCR T cells. The same clonotypes also predominated in the CD3+CD56-NKG2C+ fraction of a handful of donors.

The clonotype originates from a man aged 45-65 years who received an inactivated influenza vaccine. The chain recombines TRBV28 with TRBJ2-1, with D possibly matching TRBD2 (5 bases). This specimen consisted of PBMCs from blood, obtained on the day of vaccination. For the CDR3, the DNA is TGTGCCAGCAGTCCCCCGGGTAGCGTGTCCTACAATGAGCAGTTCTTC. It yields the protein CASSPPGSVSYNEQFF.